The 22 T cell receptor beta chains in this list originate from one sample, sequenced in a study of blood T cell repertoires in COVID-19 (dated by TCRdb to the early 2020s). Library preparation was by the immunoSEQ multiplex PCR assay. The clones in this table, taken by TCRdb from immuneACCESS, are in-frame only. Not every clone is retained; where verified, under half of the shortfall comes from an unresolved V gene, and the cause of the rest is unknown. The sample yields approximately 100,000 clones; approximately 84% were counted once. The leading ten clones occupy more than 10% of the sample. Sequencing was done on a sample of peripheral blood. The receptors were sampled from a human donor in a cohort sampled during active COVID-19.

The chain joins TRBV19 to TRBJ1-2, with 9 nucleotides matching TRBD1. CDR3 length equals 14 residues. V dropped 5 bases and J dropped 7; count of bases not matched to a gene: 8. Per germline, CDR1 LNHDA and CDR2 SQIVND (reference sequence). The CDR3 nucleotides read TGTGCCAGTAGTCTAACAGGGGGCGCGGGTGGCTACACCTTC. Encoded protein: CASSLTGGAGGYTF.

The chain recombines TRBV7-2 with TRBJ2-7; 9 nucleotides line up with TRBD1. V was clipped by 5 bases and J by 6 bases; unmatched bases: 11. There are 15 residues in the CDR3. Germline CDR1 and CDR2: SGHTA and FQGNSA. CDR3 nucleotides: TGTGCCAGCAGCCCTCGAGGACAGGGGCCCTTCGAGCAGTACTTC. Translating it yields CASSPRGQGPFEQYF.

This clone occurred a few times. V usage is TRBV5-1 and J usage is TRBJ1-2; D gene ambiguous. V lost 0 bases to trimming and J lost 1 base, with 4 bases between them. CDR3 size: 13 residues. Germline CDR1 reads SGHRS; CDR2 reads YFSETQ. For the CDR3, the DNA is TGCGCCAGCAGCTTGGTAGATAACTATGGCTACACCTTC. It codes for CASSLVDNYGYTF. Combining the CDR3 with reference TRBV5-1 and TRBJ1-2 gives the whole variable domain KAGVTQTPRYLIKTRGQQVTLSCSPISGHRSVSWYQQTPGQGLQFLFEYFSETQRNKGNFPGRFSGRQFSNSRSEMNVSTLELGDSALYLCASSLVDNYGYTFGSGTRLTVV.

This clone was recorded only once. This chain uses TRBV3-1 (or the pseudogene TRBV3-2) with TRBJ1-3, with TRBD1 matching over 7 bases. V shed 0 bases, J shed 4 bases, and the junction held 12 bases outside the gene matches. This CDR3 has 18 amino acids. CDR1 is LGHDT, CDR2 YNNKEL, per germline (reference sequence). CDR3 sequence: CASSQDGGPGGTGNTIYF. As DNA, the CDR3 is TGTGCCAGCAGCCAAGATGGAGGTCCAGGGGGTACGGGAAACACCATATATTTT.

The sample holds one count of this clone. This rearrangement joins TRBV4-3 to TRBJ1-5, with a tentative D call TRBD1 (6 bases). CDR1 is LGHNA, CDR2 YSLEER, per germline. The CDR3 length is 15 residues. Trimming cost V 3 bases and J 3 bases, with 12 bases left between them. This chain's CDR3 is CASSQVTGPNQPQHF. Written as DNA, the CDR3 is TGCGCCAGCAGCCAGGTTACAGGGCCCAATCAGCCCCAGCATTTT.

V usage is TRBV3-1 (or the pseudogene TRBV3-2) and J usage is TRBJ2-2; 8 bases are shared with TRBD2. V lost 1 base and J lost 2; bases outside the gene matches: 9. The CDR3 consists of 18 residues. The germline gives CDR1 LGHDT, CDR2 YNNKEL (reference sequence). The CDR3 sequence is CASSQGLGGAFNTGELFF. The CDR3 coding sequence is TGTGCCAGCAGCCAAGGGCTCGGGGGGGCTTTTAACACCGGGGAGCTGTTTTTT.

This clone has more than one count but fewer than ten. The chain carries TRBV6-5 and TRBJ2-2; TRBD2 matches 7 bases. V shed 8 bases, J shed 5 bases, and the junction held 8 bases outside the gene matches. The CDR3 consists of 14 residues. Germline CDR1 reads MNHEY; CDR2 reads SVGAGI. The CDR3 loop is CASGRVAETGELFF. CDR3 coding DNA: TGTGCCAGCGGGAGGGTGGCGGAAACCGGGGAGCTGTTTTTT.

This chain connects TRBV29-1 to TRBJ2-1, with D possibly TRBD1 on 7 matching bases. From germline, CDR1 is SQVTM and CDR2 ANQGSEA. The CDR3 is made up of 12 amino acids. Trimming removed 5 bases from V and 7 bases from J, with 12 bases in between. CDR3 protein: CSVNRGGNEQFF. Written as DNA, the CDR3 is TGCAGCGTTAACAGGGGAGGAAATGAGCAGTTCTTC.

The chain recombines TRBV11-3 with TRBJ2-3; 11 bases agree with TRBD1. Trimming removed 5 bases from V and 7 bases from J; junction bases left unmatched: 17. The CDR3 runs 18 residues. The V gene's germline CDR1 is SGHNT and CDR2 YENEEA. In nucleotides, the CDR3 is TGTGCCAGCAGCAGTCCCCTCTTCGGGACAGGGGGGGTAAATACGCAGTATTTT. This encodes CASSSPLFGTGGVNTQYF.

The chain uses TRBV10-3 and TRBJ2-7; 13 bases align to TRBD2. The CDR3 covers 16 residues. The germline gives CDR1 ENHRY, CDR2 SYGVKD. Losses at the gene ends were 8 bases for V and 6 bases for J; bases not matched to a gene: 13. The CDR3 sequence is CAIGRTSGGRSSEQYF. CDR3 bases: TGTGCCATCGGTCGGACTAGCGGGGGCCGTTCGAGCGAGCAGTACTTC.

V gene TRBV11-3 combines with J gene TRBJ1-2; weak D call: TRBD1 (5 bases). Germline CDR1 reads SGHNT; CDR2 reads YENEEA. V was clipped by 3 bases and J by 2 bases, with 7 bases between them. The length of the CDR3 is 13 residues. CDR3 DNA sequence: TGTGCCAGCAGCTTGGGGGGGAACTATGGCTACACCTTC. It is translated as CASSLGGNYGYTF.

The rearrangement uses TRBV9 and TRBJ2-3; perhaps TRBD1 as D (5 bases). The CDR3 is 14 residues long. The ends were cut back, 0 bases at V and 0 bases at J, with 5 bases in the middle. Germline assignment: CDR1 SGDLS and CDR2 YYNGEE. The CDR3: CASSVGQSTDTQYF. The CDR3 DNA follows: TGTGCCAGCAGCGTAGGACAGAGCACAGATACGCAGTATTTT. The entire variable domain, with the rest obtained from reference TRBV9 and TRBJ2-3, is as follows: DSGVTQTPKHLITATGQRVTLRCSPRSGDLSVYWYQQSLDQGLQFLIQYYNGEERAKGNILERFSAQQFPDLHSELNLSSLELGDSALYFCASSVGQSTDTQYFGPGTRLTVL.

The rearrangement uses TRBV5-1 and TRBJ1-1; D perhaps matches TRBD1 (6 bases). The V and J ends lost 4 bases and 5 bases respectively, with 18 bases between them. The CDR3 sequence is 15 residues long. From germline, CDR1 is SGHRS and CDR2 YFSETQ. CDR3 DNA: TGCGCCAGCAGCGTCCCTGGGGGGGCTTGGACTGAAGCTTTCTTT. Residues: CASSVPGGAWTEAFF.

The V and J genes are TRBV21-1 and TRBJ1-2; the DNA was not compared with TRBD1, the D call given in the table. TRBV21-1 is a pseudogene segment. The CDR3 runs to 16 residues. The CDR3 is CASSPPEGTGDYGYTF. The CDR3 bases are TGTGCCAGCAGCCCCCCCGAAGGGACAGGGGACTATGGCTACACCTTC.

The J gene is TRBJ1-3, the V gene TRBV9; D is perhaps TRBD1 (5 bases). CDR1 and CDR2 (germline): SGDLS, YYNGEE. The CDR3 covers 15 residues. Trimming cost V 3 bases and J 2 bases, with 12 bases left between them. This CDR3 is CASSATGLPGNTIYF. The DNA of the CDR3 is TGTGCCAGCAGCGCAACAGGATTGCCTGGAAACACCATATATTTT.

The chain carries TRBV7-9 and TRBJ1-1, with 7 bases that match TRBD1. The CDR3 length is 17 residues. V trimming: 1 base; J trimming: 1 base; junction bases outside the gene matches: 9. CDR1 is SEHNR, CDR2 FQNEAQ, per germline (reference sequence). The CDR3, as DNA: TGTGCCAGCAGCTTAGGTCGGGCAGGGGGAAGGAACACTGAAGCTTTCTTT. Translating it yields CASSLGRAGGRNTEAFF.

V gene TRBV21-1 combines with J gene TRBJ1-2; the D call in the table, TRBD1, was not verified against the DNA. TRBV21-1 is recorded as a pseudogene. The length of the CDR3 is 17 residues. The CDR3 sequence is CASSLHPGQGTFGGYTF. In DNA form, the CDR3 reads TGTGCCAGCAGCCTACATCCGGGACAGGGGACGTTCGGTGGCTACACCTTC.

The chain employs TRBV7-2 and TRBJ1-2; 10 nucleotides align to TRBD1. The CDR3 length is 14 residues. Per the germline V gene, CDR1 is SGHTA and CDR2 is FQGNSA. V was clipped by 5 bases and J by 6 bases; unmatched bases: 6. In DNA form, the CDR3 reads TGTGCCAGCAGCACCCGACAGGGGGCGGATGGCTACACCTTC. Protein product: CASSTRQGADGYTF.

The rearrangement uses TRBV5-1 and TRBJ2-5; 11 bases fit TRBD1. Germline assignment: CDR1 SGHRS and CDR2 YFSETQ. CDR3 length: 14 amino acids. V was pared by 4 bases and J by 5 bases, with 4 bases of the junction left unmatched. Written as DNA, the CDR3 is TGCGCCAGCAGCATGGGACAGGGGGAGGAGACCCAGTACTTC. Residues: CASSMGQGEETQYF.

The V call is TRBV6-5, the J call TRBJ1-1; D may be TRBD1 (5 bases). CDR1 is MNHEY and CDR2 is SVGAGI in the germline V gene. Trimming cost V 0 bases and J 4 bases, with 12 bases left between them. The CDR3 extends over 15 amino acids. CDR3 in DNA: TGTGCCAGCAGTTACTCTCTGGGGCTGGGCACTGAAGCTTTCTTT. It codes for CASSYSLGLGTEAFF.

Notes on this clone: In the same sample, other DNA sequences code for this CDR3. V is TRBV5-1 and J is TRBJ1-1; D call uncertain. Per the germline V gene, CDR1 is SGHRS and CDR2 is YFSETQ. The CDR3 runs 11 residues. V lost 8 bases and J 4 bases, leaving 9 bases between the germline ends. The CDR3, as DNA: TGCGCCAGTAGTCGGGGCACTGAAGCTTTCTTT. Amino acids: CASSRGTEAFF.

This chain links TRBV5-1 with TRBJ1-1; maybe TRBD1 (6 bases). Germline V CDR1 and CDR2: SGHRS, YFSETQ. The length of the CDR3 is 14 residues. The V end lost 2 bases, the J end lost 6 bases, and 14 bases lay between the germline ends. CDR3 protein: CASSLGQGFSEAFF. The CDR3 DNA sequence: TGCGCCAGCAGCTTAGGGCAGGGGTTCTCTGAAGCTTTCTTT.